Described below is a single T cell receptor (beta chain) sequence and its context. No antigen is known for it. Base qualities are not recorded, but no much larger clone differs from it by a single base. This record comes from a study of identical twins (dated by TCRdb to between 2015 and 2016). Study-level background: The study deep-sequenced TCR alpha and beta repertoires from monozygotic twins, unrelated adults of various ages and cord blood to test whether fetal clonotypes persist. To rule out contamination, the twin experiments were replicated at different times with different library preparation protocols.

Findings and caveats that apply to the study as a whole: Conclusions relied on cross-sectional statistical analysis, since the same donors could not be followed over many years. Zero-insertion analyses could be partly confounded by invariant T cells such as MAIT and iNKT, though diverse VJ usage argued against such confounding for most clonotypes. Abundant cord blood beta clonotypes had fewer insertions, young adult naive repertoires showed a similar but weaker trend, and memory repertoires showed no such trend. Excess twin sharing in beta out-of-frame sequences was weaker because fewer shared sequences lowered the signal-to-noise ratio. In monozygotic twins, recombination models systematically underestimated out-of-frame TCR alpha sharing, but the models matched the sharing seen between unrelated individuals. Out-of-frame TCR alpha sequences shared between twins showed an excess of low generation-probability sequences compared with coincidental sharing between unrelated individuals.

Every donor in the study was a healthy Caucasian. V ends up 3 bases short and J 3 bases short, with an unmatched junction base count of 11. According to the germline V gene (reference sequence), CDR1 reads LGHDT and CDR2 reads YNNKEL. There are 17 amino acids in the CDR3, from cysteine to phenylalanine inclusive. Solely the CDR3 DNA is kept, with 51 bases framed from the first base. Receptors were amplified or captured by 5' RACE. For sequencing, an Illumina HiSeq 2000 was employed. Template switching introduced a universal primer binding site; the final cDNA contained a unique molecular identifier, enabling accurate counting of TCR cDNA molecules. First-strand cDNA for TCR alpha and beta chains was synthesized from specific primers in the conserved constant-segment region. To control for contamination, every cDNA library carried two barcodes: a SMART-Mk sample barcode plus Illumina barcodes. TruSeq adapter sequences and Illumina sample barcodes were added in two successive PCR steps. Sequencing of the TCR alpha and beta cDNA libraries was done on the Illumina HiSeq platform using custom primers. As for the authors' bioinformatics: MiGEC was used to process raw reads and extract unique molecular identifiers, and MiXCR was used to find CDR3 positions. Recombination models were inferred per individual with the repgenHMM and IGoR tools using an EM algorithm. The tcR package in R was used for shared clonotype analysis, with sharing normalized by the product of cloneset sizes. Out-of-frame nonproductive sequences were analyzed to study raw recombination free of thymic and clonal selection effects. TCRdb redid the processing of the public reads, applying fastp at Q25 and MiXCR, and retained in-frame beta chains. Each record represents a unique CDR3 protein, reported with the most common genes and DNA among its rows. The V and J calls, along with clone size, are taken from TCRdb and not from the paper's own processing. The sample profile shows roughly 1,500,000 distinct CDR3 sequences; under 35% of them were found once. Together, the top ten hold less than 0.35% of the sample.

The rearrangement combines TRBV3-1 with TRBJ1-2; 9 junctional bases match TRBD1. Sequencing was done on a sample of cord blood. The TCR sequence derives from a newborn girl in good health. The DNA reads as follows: TGTGCCAGCAGCCAGGGTGGGACAGGGATCTTGTACTATGGCTACACCTTC. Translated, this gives CASSQGGTGILYYGYTF. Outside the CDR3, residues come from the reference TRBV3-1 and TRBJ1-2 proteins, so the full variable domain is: DTAVSQTPKYLVTQMGNDKSIKCEQNLGHDTMYWYKQDSKKFLKIMFSYNNKELIINETVPNRFSPKSPDKAHLNLHINSLELGDSAVYFCASSQGGTGILYYGYTFGSGTRLTVV.